This TCR beta chain was obtained from a study of cytomegalovirus exposure and HLA in healthy donors. Study-level findings and limits: Most TCR sequences were rare, but some public TCRs occurred in many donors. Under in vitro conditions, three CMV-associated chains were confirmed as specific for CMV antigens. Some TCR beta chains (164 of them) were listed as cytomegalovirus-associated.

As for this clone: Its antigen remains unidentified.

The 120-subject validation cohort, separate from the 666-subject first cohort, included the donors. Assay: immunoSEQ multiplex PCR; the TCRdb copy retains only in-frame clones and omits some. The table records 130,000 to 150,000 clones, approximately 88% of them present only once. The CDR3 extends over 15 amino acids. CDR1 is MDHEN and CDR2 is SYDVKM in the germline V gene. The trim removed 10 bases at V and 4 bases at J, leaving 11 bases unmatched. Sequencing input: PBMCs. The chain uses TRBV28 and TRBJ1-5; 9 bases line up with TRBD1. This TCR came from a man between 18 and 35 years old in good health and CMV-seropositive. In DNA, the CDR3 is TGTGCCATCAGGACCGGACAGGGGATTAATCAGCCCCAGCATTTT. Translated: CAIRTGQGINQPQHF.